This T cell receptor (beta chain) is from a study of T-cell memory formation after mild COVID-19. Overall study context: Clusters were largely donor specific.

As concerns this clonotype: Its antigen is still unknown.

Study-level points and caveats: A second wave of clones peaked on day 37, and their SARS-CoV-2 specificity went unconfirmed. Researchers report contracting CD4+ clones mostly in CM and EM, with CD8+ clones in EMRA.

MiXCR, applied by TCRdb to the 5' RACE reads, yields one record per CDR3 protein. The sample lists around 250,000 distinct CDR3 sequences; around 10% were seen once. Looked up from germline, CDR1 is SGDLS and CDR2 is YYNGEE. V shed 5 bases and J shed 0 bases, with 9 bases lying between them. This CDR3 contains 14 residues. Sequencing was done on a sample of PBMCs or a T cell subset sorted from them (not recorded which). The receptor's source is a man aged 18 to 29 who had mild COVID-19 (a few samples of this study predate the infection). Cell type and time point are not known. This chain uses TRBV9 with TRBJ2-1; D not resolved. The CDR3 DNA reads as TGTGCCAGCAGGGAGATAAGCTCCTACAATGAGCAGTTCTTC. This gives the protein CASREISSYNEQFF.